The TCR beta chain under discussion was sequenced for a study of beta chain features in type 1 diabetes. Findings of the study overall: Insertions at VDJ junctions were less frequent in type 1 diabetes patients. These patients also deleted more nucleotides at the same junctions. Shorter TCRB CDR3s, moderately but significantly so, marked every one of the four CD4+ subsets in Type 1 diabetes patients.

The CDR3 spans 13 residues. Trimming cost V 1 base and J 5 bases; bases outside gene matches: 2. Per germline, CDR1 SQVTM and CDR2 ANQGSEA. cDNA synthesis used the whole RNA isolate, giving expressed TCRB sequences. Assay used: immunoSEQ multiplex PCR; TCRdb lists only in-frame clones, some missing. The sample lists 640,000 or so clones, over 13% occurring once. To note about this clone: Its antigen is currently unknown.

The V and J genes are TRBV29-1 and TRBJ2-3; 8 bases are shared with TRBD1. The source of this sequence is a young man with type 1 diabetes. Sequencing used naive CD4+ T cells from blood. CDR3 sequence: CSVEATGGDTQYF. The CDR3 nucleotides are TGCAGCGTTGAAGCAACAGGGGGAGATACGCAGTATTTT.